The 22 T cell receptor beta chains in this list originate from one sample, sequenced in a study of blood T cell repertoires in COVID-19. Some clones are missing from TCRdb's copy, which holds only in-frame ones; the method was immunoSEQ multiplex PCR. This sample has about 170,000 clones, with 84% found just once. The material sequenced was peripheral blood. The source is a man aged 40-49 years who had recovered from COVID-19.

The chain employs TRBV3-1 (or the pseudogene TRBV3-2) and TRBJ1-4, with D maybe TRBD1 (5 bases). Germline V gene lookup returns CDR1 LGHDT and CDR2 YNNKEL (reference sequence). This CDR3 contains 16 residues. The V end lost 4 bases, the J end lost 8 bases, and 20 bases lay between the germline ends. This chain's CDR3 is CASSPIPGTDFEKLFF. The CDR3 nucleotides are TGTGCCAGCAGCCCGATCCCCGGGACTGATTTCGAAAAACTGTTTTTT.

J is TRBJ2-7 and V is TRBV30; 7 nucleotides align to TRBD2. The CDR3 spans 14 residues. Looked up from germline, CDR1 is GTSNPN and CDR2 is SVGIG (reference sequence). The junction had 7 bases not matched to a gene; V was cut back by 2 bases and J by 3 bases. The chain's CDR3 is CAWSTRGGGYEQYF. The DNA of the CDR3 is TGTGCCTGGAGTACCCGTGGGGGGGGCTACGAGCAGTACTTC.

The V gene is TRBV29-1, the J gene TRBJ2-7; TRBD2 matches 8 bases. The CDR3 is made up of 14 amino acids. Germline trimming cut 6 bases from V and 0 bases from J; bases unmatched to any gene: 7. CDR1 is SQVTM, CDR2 ANQGSEA, per germline. CDR3 residues: CSVDSGASSYEQYF. The CDR3 nucleotides read TGCAGCGTAGATAGCGGGGCCAGCTCCTACGAGCAGTACTTC.

The chain employs TRBV19 and TRBJ1-4, with D possibly being TRBD1 (6 bases). CDR1 LNHDA and CDR2 SQIVND come from the germline V gene (reference sequence). This CDR3 contains 14 residues. Trimming removed 6 bases from V and 8 bases from J, with 16 bases in between. In DNA, the CDR3 is TGTGCCAGTAGGCCCACAGGGTTTGAGGAAAAACTGTTTTTT. As protein: CASRPTGFEEKLFF.

The J gene is TRBJ1-2, the V gene TRBV4-2, with D possibly TRBD1 on 6 matching bases. Trimming removed 4 bases at V and 8 bases at J, with 14 bases between. The V gene's germline CDR1 is LGHNA and CDR2 YNFKEQ. CDR3 size: 13 residues. In DNA, the CDR3 is TGTGCCAGCAGCCCACCGAACAGGGCCGGCTACACCTTC. Translating it yields CASSPPNRAGYTF.

The chain uses TRBV12-5 and TRBJ1-5; TRBD1 aligns across 9 bases. The junction had 8 bases not matched to a gene; V was cut back by 5 bases and J by 0 bases. Germline-derived CDR1 and CDR2 are LGHNT and FRNRAP. The CDR3 has 17 residues. The CDR3 loop is CASGTWDRASSNQPQHF. The CDR3, as DNA: TGTGCTAGTGGTACCTGGGACAGGGCGAGTAGCAATCAGCCCCAGCATTTT.

V gene TRBV7-2 combines with J gene TRBJ2-3, with TRBD2 identical over 15 bases. J gave up 3 bases and V 5 bases, and 12 bases lay outside the gene matches. This CDR3 is 19 amino acids long. The germline V gene encodes CDR1 SGHTA and CDR2 FQGNSA. CDR3 protein: CASSHGLAGGPWWTDTQYF. The CDR3 DNA follows: TGTGCCAGCAGCCATGGACTAGCGGGGGGGCCGTGGTGGACAGATACGCAGTATTTT.

The count of this clone is one. This chain connects TRBV2 to TRBJ2-1; 7 bases match TRBD2. The junction had 6 bases not matched to a gene; V was cut back by 6 bases and J by 4 bases. Germline CDR1 and CDR2: SNHLY and FYNNEI. The CDR3 contains 14 residues. This chain's CDR3 is CASRRAGPYNEQFF. Written as DNA, the CDR3 is TGTGCCAGCAGACGAGCGGGACCTTACAATGAGCAGTTCTTC.

This chain joins TRBV7-2 and TRBJ2-4; tentatively, D is TRBD2 (5 bases). The CDR3 sequence is 16 residues long. Germline values: CDR1 SGHTA, CDR2 FQGNSA. Trimming cost V 2 bases and J 9 bases, with 20 bases left between them. CDR3 nucleotide sequence: TGTGCCAGCAGCTTACTAGAAGCGGCGGGTGGCGGCATTCAGTACTTC. Translation: CASSLLEAAGGGIQYF.

This chain connects TRBV10-3 to TRBJ1-2; the match to TRBD1 covers 12 bases. The V and J ends lost 6 bases and 8 bases, in that order; junction bases with no gene match: 10. Germline CDR1 and CDR2: ENHRY and SYGVKD. CDR3 size: 15 residues. The CDR3 region is CAIRPGTGGPGGYTF. Here the CDR3 DNA reads TGTGCCATCAGACCCGGGACAGGGGGCCCCGGGGGCTACACCTTC.

V usage is TRBV2 and J usage is TRBJ2-7, with D possibly TRBD2 on 6 matching bases. This CDR3 contains 14 residues. The V gene lost 4 bases and the J gene lost 6 bases, with 16 bases spanning the gap. Germline V gene data show CDR1 as SNHLY and CDR2 as FYNNEI. The chain's CDR3 is CASSGVGTSVEQYF. CDR3 sequence (DNA): TGTGCCAGCAGTGGGGTCGGGACTTCCGTCGAGCAGTACTTC.

The chain joins TRBV12-3 or TRBV12-4 to TRBJ1-2; D is undetermined. Trimming took 2 bases from V and 4 from J, leaving 5 bases between them. CDR3 size: 12 residues. For the CDR3, the DNA is TGTGCCAGCAGTTTACGAGCCTATGGCTACACCTTC. Protein: CASSLRAYGYTF.

This clone was counted a single time. The rearrangement links TRBV29-1 to TRBJ1-1; D unclear. V lost 5 bases, J lost 0 bases, and 13 bases lay in between. The germline V gene has CDR1 SQVTM and CDR2 ANQGSEA. The length of the CDR3 is 14 residues. The CDR3 sequence: CSVKGGRMNTEAFF. In nucleotides, the CDR3 is TGCAGCGTTAAAGGAGGGAGAATGAACACTGAAGCTTTCTTT.

The genes are TRBV7-2 and TRBJ1-2; D may be TRBD1 (6 bases). There are 15 residues in the CDR3. Trimming took off 3 bases at V and 5 bases at J, with 16 bases between the two ends. From germline, CDR1 is SGHTA and CDR2 FQGNSA. CDR3 DNA sequence: TGTGCCAGCAGCTTGGGGGCAAGGGGTGGGTATGGCTACACCTTC. Translating it yields CASSLGARGGYGYTF.

J is TRBJ2-3 and V is TRBV5-8; D is possibly TRBD2 (6 bases). Germline-derived CDR1 and CDR2 are SGHTS and YDEGEE. Trimming took 1 base from V and 2 from J, leaving 14 bases between them. The CDR3 is made up of 16 amino acids. The CDR3 here is CASSLFASAYTDTQYF. For the CDR3, the DNA is TGTGCCAGCAGCTTGTTTGCTAGCGCTTACACAGATACGCAGTATTTT.

V and J are TRBV24-1 and TRBJ2-1, with 12 bases that match TRBD1. The CDR3 sequence is 13 residues long. Germline-derived CDR1 and CDR2 are KGHDR and SFDVKD. V dropped 5 bases and J dropped 9; count of bases not matched to a gene: 1. CDR3 nucleotide sequence: TGTGCCACCAGTGCGGGACAGGGGGCTGAGCAGTTCTTC. Protein sequence: CATSAGQGAEQFF.

CDR3 in amino acids: CASSLDYEQYF. The CDR3 DNA reads as TGTGCCAGCAGCTTAGACTATGAGCAGTACTTC. The V and J genes are TRBV7-9 and TRBJ2-7, with D hard to call. The germline V gene encodes CDR1 SEHNR and CDR2 FQNEAQ (reference sequence). The V end lost 1 base, the J end lost 7 bases, and 5 bases lay between the germline ends. The CDR3 is made up of 11 amino acids. The whole variable domain, remainder taken from reference TRBV7-9 and TRBJ2-7, is DTGVSQNPRHKITKRGQNVTFRCDPISEHNRLYWYRQTLGQGPEFLTYFQNEAQLEKSRLLSDRFSAERPKGSFSTLEIQRTEQGDSAMYLCASSLDYEQYFGPGTRLTVT.

This chain uses TRBV4-3 with TRBJ2-1; TRBD2 aligns across 7 bases. Unmatched junction bases numbered 6, after V lost 4 bases and J lost 0 bases. The germline CDR1 and CDR2 sequences are LGHNA and YSLEER. The CDR3 is 16 amino acids. CDR3 sequence reads: CASSPRLADSYNEQFF. The CDR3, as DNA: TGCGCCAGCAGCCCAAGGCTAGCGGACTCCTACAATGAGCAGTTCTTC.

The rearrangement joins TRBV5-5 to TRBJ1-5; tentative D call: TRBD1 (6 bases). CDR1 is SGHKS and CDR2 is YYEKEE in the germline V gene (reference sequence). The CDR3 is 16 residues long. Trimming left V 4 bases short and J 1 base short, with 15 bases between. CDR3 protein: CASSKTVDRSNQPQHF. The CDR3 DNA is TGTGCCAGCAGCAAAACGGTCGACAGGAGCAATCAGCCCCAGCATTTT.

This clone was recorded only once. V gene TRBV5-5 combines with J gene TRBJ1-5; a possible D gene is TRBD1 (5 bases). The CDR3 has 16 amino acids. Per the germline V gene, CDR1 is SGHKS and CDR2 is YYEKEE (reference sequence). The germline V and J ends were trimmed by 0 bases and 3 bases, with 13 bases remaining between them. The CDR3 DNA follows: TGTGCCAGCAGCTTGGTTTCGACAGCCGACAATCAGCCCCAGCATTTT. This translates into CASSLVSTADNQPQHF.

The rearrangement uses TRBV27 and TRBJ2-7; the match to TRBD2 covers 9 bases. Germline V gene data show CDR1 as MNHEY and CDR2 as SMNVEV (reference sequence). The CDR3 covers 15 residues. J was trimmed by 3 bases and V by 2 bases; bases with no gene match: 5. The CDR3 is CASSLRVAGDYEQYF. CDR3 coding DNA: TGTGCCAGCAGTTTACGGGTAGCGGGGGACTACGAGCAGTACTTC.

The rearrangement joins TRBV10-3 to TRBJ2-3; perhaps TRBD2 as D (6 bases). V lost 10 bases, J lost 6 bases, and 14 bases lay in between. The CDR3 has 12 amino acids. Germline V gene data show CDR1 as ENHRY and CDR2 as SYGVKD. The CDR3 here is CATTAGSDTQYF. The CDR3 DNA reads as TGTGCCACCACGGCGGGGTCGGATACGCAGTATTTT.